This TCR beta chain was sequenced in a study of T-cell memory formation after mild COVID-19 (dated by TCRdb to 2020 to 2023). In the study overall: TCR sequence clusters from the two donors were largely donor specific. Two young, previously healthy adult volunteers made up the cohort, one male and one female. Longitudinal TCRalpha and TCRbeta repertoire sequencing tracked T-cell clones expanding and contracting after mild COVID-19 in two donors.

Note on this clonotype: Its antigen remains undetermined. Base qualities were left out, and no much larger clone turns up one base away.

The research as a whole found: The study included only a couple of mild cases, and larger cohorts that include severe cases with pre-infection samples were judged to be necessary. Whether the second-wave clones peaking on day 37 were SARS-CoV-2 specific was not confirmed. Some responding clones were detected in pre-infection memory, which suggested that pre-existing cross-reactive memory T cells had joined the SARS-CoV-2 response. Contracting CD4+ clones were found mainly in CM and EM memory subsets, while CD8+ clones were enriched in EMRA. Clones that contracted from day 15 to 85 showed balanced CD4/CD8 phenotypes, whereas a second wave of clones that expanded from day 15 to 37 leaned towards CD4+.

Reads for this sample came from an Illumina NovaSeq 6000. cDNA libraries for TCRalpha and TCRbeta were prepared by 5'RACE using constant-segment primers, with sample barcodes and unique molecular identifiers added. RNA was extracted from every sample with Trizol reagent. The libraries were amplified in two PCR steps, and the second step added a second sample barcode and Illumina TruSeq adapters. Sequencing of the libraries was done on an Illumina NovaSeq, producing 2 x 150 bp paired-end reads. The published analysis was carried out like this. Reads were demultiplexed and collapsed into UMI-guided consensus sequences with migec v1.2.7. Using mixcr v2.1.11, UMI consensuses were aligned to TRA and TRB V and J templates and then assembled into clonotypes. A clonotype was counted as expanded or contracted only if both edgeR and NoisET called the change significant, with noise models trained on biological replicates. For edgeR calls, the cutoffs were a false discovery rate-adjusted p below 0.01 and a log2 fold-change threshold of 1. PCA with hierarchical clustering of max-normalized trajectories of the 1000 most abundant clonotypes was used as exploratory dynamics analysis. Separately sequenced CD4+ and CD8+ repertoires were used to assign a CD4 or CD8 phenotype to each responding clone. Through fastp at Q25 and MiXCR, TCRdb rebuilt clones from the public reads, retaining in-frame beta chains. Rows are unified per CDR3 protein, each entry keeping the most common DNA and genes. The V and J calls follow TCRdb's processing rather than the paper's. The sample table holds a few hundred thousand distinct CDR3 sequences, of which roughly 15% were seen once. The ten largest clones capture roughly 21% of the sample.

Ficoll-Paque density gradient centrifugation was the method used to isolate PBMCs. Sequencing was carried out using PBMCs or a T cell subset sorted from them (not recorded which). The sequence was collected from a man aged 18 to 29 who had mild COVID-19 (a few samples of this study predate the infection). The sample titles of this study are shuffled in the database, so cell type and time point are left out; the donor was told from shared clones.

The CDR3 loop reads CASSTPRGYTF. The sequenced DNA is TGTGCCAGCAGCACCCCCCGGGGCTACACCTTC. Recombination linked TRBV28 to TRBJ1-2; no D gene call is confident. V is cut by 6 bases and J by 8 bases, and the space between the germline ends is 10 bases. Inclusive of the bounding cysteine and phenylalanine, the CDR3 is 11 residues long. Left in the record is the CDR3 DNA by itself, 33 bases read in frame from the first base. From a lookup of the germline V gene, CDR1 and CDR2 are MDHEN and SYDVKM.